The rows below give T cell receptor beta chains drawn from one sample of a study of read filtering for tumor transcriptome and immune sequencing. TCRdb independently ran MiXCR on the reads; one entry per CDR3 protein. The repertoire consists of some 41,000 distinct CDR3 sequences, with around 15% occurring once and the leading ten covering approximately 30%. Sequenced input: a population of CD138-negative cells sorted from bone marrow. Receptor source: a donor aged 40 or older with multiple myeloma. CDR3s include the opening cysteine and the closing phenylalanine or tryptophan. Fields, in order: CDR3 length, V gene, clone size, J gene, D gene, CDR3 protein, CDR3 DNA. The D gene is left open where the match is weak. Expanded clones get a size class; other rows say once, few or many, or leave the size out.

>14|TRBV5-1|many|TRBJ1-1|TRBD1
CASSWTGLNTEAFF
TGCGCCAGCAGCTGGACAGGGTTGAACACTGAAGCTTTCTTT
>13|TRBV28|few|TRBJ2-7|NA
CASSSSGSYEQYF
TGTGCCAGCAGTTCGTCAGGAAGCTACGAGCAGTACTTC
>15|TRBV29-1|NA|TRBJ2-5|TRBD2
CSVGPIAGPQGTQYF
TGCAGCGTTGGACCCATAGCGGGACCCCAAGGGACCCAGTACTTC
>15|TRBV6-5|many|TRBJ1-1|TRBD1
CASSYSKAGGKRAFF
TGTGCCAGCAGTTACTCGAAGGCAGGGGGCAAACGAGCTTTCTTT
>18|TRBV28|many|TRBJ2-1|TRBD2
CASSLRFAGGPTYNEQFF
TGTGCCAGCAGTTTAAGGTTCGCGGGAGGACCCACTTACAATGAGCAGTTCTTC
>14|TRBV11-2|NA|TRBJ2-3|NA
CASSSGASADTQYF
TGTGCCAGCAGCTCGGGAGCTAGCGCAGATACGCAGTATTTT
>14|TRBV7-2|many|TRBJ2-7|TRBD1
CASSAGQGSHEQYF
TGTGCCAGCAGTGCTGGACAGGGTAGCCACGAGCAGTACTTC
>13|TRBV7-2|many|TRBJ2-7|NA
CASSLSDTYEQYF
TGTGCCAGCAGCTTAAGCGATACCTACGAGCAGTACTTC
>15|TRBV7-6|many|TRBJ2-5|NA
CASSLGQGAKETQYF
TGTGCCAGCAGCCTCGGGCAAGGGGCGAAAGAGACCCAGTACTTC
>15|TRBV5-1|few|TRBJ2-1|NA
CASSFGGPSYNEQFF
TGCGCCAGCAGCTTCGGGGGACCTTCCTACAATGAGCAGTTCTTC
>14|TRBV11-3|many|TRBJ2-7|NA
CASSLGGLSYEQYF
TGTGCCAGCAGCCTCGGCGGGCTCTCCTACGAGCAGTACTTC
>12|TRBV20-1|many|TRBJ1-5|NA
CSASGYNQPQHF
TGCAGTGCTTCCGGCTACAATCAGCCCCAGCATTTT
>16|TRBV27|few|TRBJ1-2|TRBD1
CASSPWTGEGHYGYTF
TGTGCCAGCAGTCCCTGGACAGGGGAAGGTCACTATGGCTACACCTTC
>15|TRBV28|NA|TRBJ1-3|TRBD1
CASSMTGISGNAIYF
TGTGCCAGCAGTATGACAGGGATAAGTGGAAACGCCATATATTTT
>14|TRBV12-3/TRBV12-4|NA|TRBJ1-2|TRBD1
CASRGTGAFYGYTF
TGTGCCAGCAGGGGGACAGGGGCCTTCTATGGCTACACCTTC
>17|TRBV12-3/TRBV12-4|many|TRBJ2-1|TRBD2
CASRPGLAGGPGNEQFF
TGTGCCAGCAGACCGGGACTAGCGGGAGGGCCGGGGAATGAGCAGTTCTTC
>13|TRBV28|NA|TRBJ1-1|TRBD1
CASWDRGPTEAVF
TGTGCCAGCTGGGACAGGGGGCCCACTGAAGCTGTCTTT
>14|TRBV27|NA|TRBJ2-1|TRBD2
CASSRTSGSLEQFF
TGTGCCAGCAGTAGGACTAGCGGGAGTCTAGAGCAGTTCTTC